This entry lists 24 T cell receptor beta chains sequenced from one sample in a study of naive CD8 T cells in extremely preterm neonates. Clones were read by immunoSEQ multiplex PCR, and TCRdb kept only the in-frame ones, dropping some. In the table there are around 6,000 clones, around 97% of which are singletons. The sample was naive CD8+ T cells from blood. All receptors derive from a human donor in good health.

This rearrangement joins TRBV7-2 to TRBJ1-2, with TRBD1 identical over 8 bases. The CDR3 extends over 15 amino acids. V shed 5 bases and J 4 bases; nucleotides not matched to a gene: 9. Germline values: CDR1 SGHTA, CDR2 FQGNSA. Here the CDR3 reads CASSPGQGHPYGYTF. Here the CDR3 DNA reads TGTGCCAGCAGCCCCGGACAGGGTCATCCCTATGGCTACACCTTC.

On this clone: This specimen includes other DNA sequences encoding the same CDR3. V is TRBV28 and J is TRBJ2-3; possibly TRBD2 for D (5 bases). Germline V gene data show CDR1 as MDHEN and CDR2 as SYDVKM. Trimming took off 6 bases at V and 6 bases at J, with 16 bases between the two ends. The CDR3 covers 14 residues. The CDR3 sequence is CASRLPQREDTQYF. CDR3 in DNA: TGTGCCAGCAGACTACCCCAGAGGGAGGATACGCAGTATTTT.

The chain is built from TRBV28 and TRBJ1-2, with TRBD1 identical over 8 bases. From germline, CDR1 is MDHEN and CDR2 SYDVKM. The CDR3 contains 13 residues. The J segment lost 5 bases and the V segment lost 5 bases, leaving 4 bases of the junction unmatched. This CDR3 reads CASSTDRVYGYTF. CDR3 coding DNA: TGTGCCAGCAGTACGGACAGGGTGTATGGCTACACCTTC.

V and J are TRBV2 and TRBJ2-1, with D possibly being TRBD1 (5 bases). Germline CDR1 is SNHLY and CDR2 is FYNNEI. The CDR3 totals 15 residues. The V gene lost 4 bases and the J gene lost 1 base, with 11 bases spanning the gap. The CDR3 here is CASSAGPLSYNEQFF. For the CDR3, the DNA is TGTGCCAGCAGTGCAGGGCCCCTTTCCTACAATGAGCAGTTCTTC.

The V gene is TRBV28, the J gene TRBJ2-5; 7 bases match TRBD2. The germline gives CDR1 MDHEN, CDR2 SYDVKM. The CDR3 extends over 15 amino acids. V shed 3 bases, J shed 5 bases, and the junction held 9 bases outside the gene matches. The CDR3 is CASSLYGRRGETQYF. CDR3 DNA: TGTGCCAGCAGTTTGTATGGCCGGCGGGGGGAGACCCAGTACTTC.

The chain combines TRBV7-8 with TRBJ2-3; D perhaps matches TRBD1 (6 bases). This CDR3 is 13 amino acids long. Germline loops: CDR1 SGHVS, CDR2 FQNEAQ. Trimming removed 1 base at V and 4 bases at J, with 6 bases between. The CDR3 spells CASSLGTADTQYF. The CDR3 bases are TGTGCCAGCAGCTTAGGGACAGCAGATACGCAGTATTTT.

The V gene is TRBV7-9, the J gene TRBJ2-1; possible D gene TRBD1, 6 bases. Looked up from germline, CDR1 is SEHNR and CDR2 is FQNEAQ (reference sequence). The V and J ends lost 6 bases and 7 bases respectively, with 16 bases between them. This CDR3 is built from 14 residues. CDR3 in amino acids: CASRVLQGPNEQFF. For the CDR3, the DNA is TGTGCCAGCAGGGTATTACAGGGACCGAATGAGCAGTTCTTC.

The chain uses TRBV6-1 and TRBJ1-5, with 8 nucleotides matching TRBD1. The CDR3 has 15 amino acids. V was pared by 6 bases and J by 2 bases, with 6 bases of the junction left unmatched. Germline CDR1 is MNHNS and CDR2 is SASEGT. The DNA for the CDR3 is TGTGCCAGCAGCCCCCCGACAGGGGGCAATCAGCCCCAGCATTTT. This codes for CASSPPTGGNQPQHF.

The chain employs TRBV4-2 and TRBJ2-5; tentative D call: TRBD2 (5 bases). V was trimmed by 0 bases and J by 2 bases, leaving 16 bases between them. The CDR3 has 17 amino acids. Germline CDR1 LGHNA, CDR2 YNFKEQ. CDR3 bases: TGTGCCAGCAGCCAAGACGATGGGCGGGCACCTCAAGAGACCCAGTACTTC. Protein: CASSQDDGRAPQETQYF.

The chain recombines TRBV7-2 with TRBJ2-1; D remains unclear. CDR3 length: 14 residues. Trimming pared 0 bases from V and 5 bases from J, leaving 8 bases between. Germline values: CDR1 SGHTA, CDR2 FQGNSA. The CDR3 bases are TGTGCCAGCAGCTTAGCTGTCGTCGACAATGAGCAGTTCTTC. Translation: CASSLAVVDNEQFF. Full variable domain (rest looked up from reference TRBV7-2 and TRBJ2-1): GAGVSQSPSNKVTEKGKDVELRCDPISGHTALYWYRQSLGQGLEFLIYFQGNSAPDKSGLPSDRFSAERTGGSVSTLTIQRTQQEDSAVYLCASSLAVVDNEQFFGPGTRLTVL.

The rearrangement links TRBV6-5 to TRBJ1-2; no definite D call. CDR1 and CDR2 (germline): MNHEY, SVGAGI. There are 15 residues in the CDR3. Trimming removed 0 bases from V and 7 bases from J, with 15 bases in between. DNA for the CDR3: TGTGCCAGCAGTTACTCGTCCGGAGGGAGGATTGGCTACACCTTC. Its translation: CASSYSSGGRIGYTF.

This clone has only one observation. This chain links TRBV29-1 with TRBJ2-7; 8 nucleotides match TRBD2. CDR3 length: 15 amino acids. CDR1 is SQVTM, CDR2 ANQGSEA, per germline. V dropped 8 bases and J dropped 1; count of bases not matched to a gene: 13. CDR3 in amino acids: CSTKVTSGTSYEQYF. The DNA for the CDR3 is TGCAGCACCAAGGTCACTAGCGGAACATCCTACGAGCAGTACTTC.

In this sample, this clone turned up a few times. The chain couples TRBV7-2 to TRBJ2-7, with TRBD2 matching 8 bases. V lost 5 bases, J lost 3 bases, and 6 bases stayed unmatched. CDR3 length: 14 amino acids. Looked up from germline, CDR1 is SGHTA and CDR2 is FQGNSA. Here the CDR3 DNA reads TGTGCCAGCAGCCCCGGACTAGCCTACTACGAGCAGTACTTC. Its translation: CASSPGLAYYEQYF.

This chain connects TRBV5-1 to TRBJ1-2; 7 positions agree with TRBD1. With V trimmed by 0 bases and J by 8 bases, 10 bases remained unmatched. Per germline, CDR1 SGHRS and CDR2 YFSETQ. The CDR3 is made up of 15 amino acids. DNA for the CDR3: TGCGCCAGCAGCTTGGAAACCAGGGGGGCGCAGGGCTACACCTTC. It is translated as CASSLETRGAQGYTF.

The V and J genes are TRBV28 and TRBJ1-4; D is uncertain. Germline loops: CDR1 MDHEN, CDR2 SYDVKM. CDR3 length equals 15 residues. With 7 bases removed from V and 8 bases from J, the gap between germline ends came to 20 bases. The chain's CDR3 is CASTTPPLGGEKLFF. The CDR3 nucleotides read TGTGCCAGCACCACTCCCCCCCTTGGCGGAGAAAAACTGTTTTTT.

This chain joins TRBV7-9 and TRBJ2-7; 8 bases line up with TRBD2. Looked up from germline, CDR1 is SEHNR and CDR2 is FQNEAQ (reference sequence). The CDR3 runs to 18 residues. With V trimmed by 4 bases and J by 3 bases, 17 bases remained unmatched. DNA for the CDR3: TGTGCCAGCAGCTCCGGAGGGCTGGTGGCGGGGGGTTTCTACGAGCAGTACTTC. This encodes CASSSGGLVAGGFYEQYF.

This clone was counted only a few times. The rearrangement uses TRBV27 and TRBJ1-1; unclear D gene. The germline V gene has CDR1 MNHEY and CDR2 SMNVEV (reference sequence). V lost 5 bases and J lost 2, with 9 bases in between. This CDR3 has 13 residues. The CDR3 coding sequence is TGTGCCAGCAGTGTCCTATCCAACACTGAAGCTTTCTTT. This sequence encodes CASSVLSNTEAFF.

The gene calls are TRBV4-1 and TRBJ2-7; 12 bases line up with TRBD2. V shed 4 bases and J 3 bases; nucleotides not matched to a gene: 7. The CDR3 has 16 residues. Per germline, CDR1 MGHRA and CDR2 YSYEKL. In DNA, the CDR3 is TGCGCCAGCAGCCGACCGACTAGCGGGGGAAGCTACGAGCAGTACTTC. It specifies CASSRPTSGGSYEQYF.

The gene calls are TRBV28 and TRBJ2-7; possibly TRBD2 for D (6 bases). Trimming removed 2 bases from V and 3 bases from J, with 17 bases in between. Per the germline V gene, CDR1 is MDHEN and CDR2 is SYDVKM. This CDR3 has 16 amino acids. The CDR3 protein is CASSLMLGGLGYEQYF. The CDR3 DNA is TGTGCCAGCAGTTTAATGTTGGGAGGTCTGGGCTACGAGCAGTACTTC.

The J gene is TRBJ2-5, the V gene TRBV30; 8 bases match TRBD2. The germline V gene has CDR1 GTSNPN and CDR2 SVGIG (reference sequence). V was pared by 5 bases and J by 4 bases, with 15 bases of the junction left unmatched. CDR3 size: 16 residues. DNA for the CDR3: TGTGCCTGGTGCAGAGGGGGAAGCGGGAGAGGAGAGACCCAGTACTTC. This codes for CAWCRGGSGRGETQYF. Variable domain in full (rest from reference TRBV30 and TRBJ2-5): SQTIHQWPATLVQPVGSPLSLECTVEGTSNPNLYWYRQAAGRGLQLLFYSVGIGQISSEVPQNLSASRPQDRQFILSSKKLLLSDSGFYLCAWCRGGSGRGETQYFGPGTRLLVL.

The chain uses TRBV18 and TRBJ2-1; TRBD2 matches at 12 bases. CDR1 is KGHSH and CDR2 is LQKENI in the germline V gene. Losses at the gene ends were 1 base for V and 2 bases for J; bases not matched to a gene: 18. This CDR3 has 22 residues. In DNA form, the CDR3 reads TGTGCCAGCTCACCACAGGGTAGGGTACTAGCGGGAGGATCAACTACCTACAATGAGCAGTTCTTC. This translates into CASSPQGRVLAGGSTTYNEQFF.

This sequence joins TRBV19 and TRBJ1-5; the D is unclear. Germline values: CDR1 LNHDA, CDR2 SQIVND (reference sequence). The CDR3 covers 16 residues. Trimming removed 7 bases at V and 0 bases at J, with 16 bases between. CDR3 residues: CASTSEAHLSNQPQHF. As DNA, the CDR3 is TGTGCCAGTACCAGCGAAGCCCACCTTAGCAATCAGCCCCAGCATTTT.

The chain is built from TRBV7-9 and TRBJ2-1; 10 bases line up with TRBD1. This CDR3 region has 15 residues. The V segment lost 4 bases and the J segment 7 bases; nucleotides outside the gene matches: 7. Germline V gives CDR1 SEHNR, CDR2 FQNEAQ (reference sequence). DNA for the CDR3: TGTGCCAGCAGCTCCACGGGACAGGGGATGAATGAGCAGTTCTTC. Encoded protein: CASSSTGQGMNEQFF. The full variable domain, completed using reference TRBV7-9 and TRBJ2-1, is DTGVSQNPRHKITKRGQNVTFRCDPISEHNRLYWYRQTLGQGPEFLTYFQNEAQLEKSRLLSDRFSAERPKGSFSTLEIQRTEQGDSAMYLCASSSTGQGMNEQFFGPGTRLTVL.

The genes are TRBV7-2 and TRBJ2-1, with D possibly TRBD2 on 6 matching bases. Germline V lookup: CDR1 SGHTA, CDR2 FQGNSA. Between the trimmed V and J ends, which lost 5 bases and 8 bases, there was a span of 16 bases. The CDR3 contains 14 residues. CDR3 DNA: TGTGCCAGCAGCCTACTCGGGAGTCGGGATGAGCAGTTCTTC. Amino acids: CASSLLGSRDEQFF.